A single sample gave rise to the 25 T cell receptor beta chains below, sequenced in a study of beta chain features in type 1 diabetes. Every isolated RNA sample was fully reverse transcribed, so sequencing captured expressed TCRB transcripts. Profiled with immunoSEQ multiplex PCR; TCRdb holds only in-frame clones, not every one. The sample holds about 150,000 clones, 8% to 13% seen once. Input material: naive CD4+ T cells from blood. Receptors originate from a man younger than 30 in good health.

The V call is TRBV29-1, the J call TRBJ1-2, with D perhaps matching TRBD1 (5 bases). The CDR3 has 14 residues. Germline CDR1 and CDR2: SQVTM and ANQGSEA. V dropped 4 bases and J dropped 4 bases, with 16 bases sitting between them. In DNA form, the CDR3 reads TGCAGCGTTGGCAGGGCGATGGGAGGCTATGGCTACACCTTC. Protein product: CSVGRAMGGYGYTF.

The V gene is TRBV7-3, the J gene TRBJ2-2, with a possible D match to TRBD1 (6 bases). CDR3 length equals 15 residues. The V end was cut by 4 bases, the J end by 0 bases, with 9 bases between. From germline, CDR1 is SGHTA and CDR2 FQGTGA. CDR3 in DNA: TGTGCCAGCAGCTCTCGACAGGCGAACACCGGGGAGCTGTTTTTT. Translating it yields CASSSRQANTGELFF.

This clone was observed many times. The J gene is TRBJ2-2, the V gene TRBV29-1, with 7 bases that match TRBD2. The germline gives CDR1 SQVTM, CDR2 ANQGSEA. V shed 4 bases, J shed 3 bases, and the junction held 5 bases outside the gene matches. This CDR3 is built from 14 residues. CDR3 nucleotide sequence: TGCAGCGTTGCCGGGACTACTTACACCGGGGAGCTGTTTTTT. This translates into CSVAGTTYTGELFF.

The CDR3 nucleotides read TGCAGCGTTGGACAAACTAGCAATCAGCCCCAGCATTTT. This translates into CSVGQTSNQPQHF. The chain recombines TRBV29-1 with TRBJ1-5; D unclear. CDR1 SQVTM and CDR2 ANQGSEA come from the germline V gene. The CDR3 covers 13 residues. Trimming cost V 4 bases and J 0 bases, with 7 bases left between them.

The chain joins TRBV5-4 to TRBJ2-3; possibly TRBD2 for D (5 bases). V was trimmed by 9 bases and J by 11 bases, leaving 7 bases between them. Germline V gene data show CDR1 as SGHNT and CDR2 as YYREEE (reference sequence). This CDR3 is 8 amino acids long. In nucleotides, the CDR3 is TGTGCCATCGAGGGGCAGTATTTT. The encoded protein is CAIEGQYF.

This clone was detected a few times. This chain uses TRBV7-9 with TRBJ2-7; 7 positions agree with TRBD1. Per the germline V gene, CDR1 is SEHNR and CDR2 is FQNEAQ (reference sequence). This CDR3 comprises 15 residues. Trimming at V came to 4 bases and at J to 5 bases, leaving 11 bases not matched to a gene. The chain's CDR3 is CASSSKGTARDEQYF. The CDR3 nucleotides are TGTGCCAGCAGCTCGAAAGGGACAGCCCGAGACGAGCAGTACTTC.

This clone was seen more than once but under ten times. This chain joins TRBV19 and TRBJ1-2; a weak D match, TRBD1 (6 bases). CDR3 size: 14 residues. In germline, CDR1 is LNHDA, CDR2 SQIVND (reference sequence). The germline V and J ends were trimmed by 6 bases and 8 bases, with 19 bases remaining between them. The CDR3 nucleotides read TGTGCCAGTAGGGAGATGGCAGGGGTTGTGGGCTACACCTTC. It encodes CASREMAGVVGYTF.

The chain links TRBV28 to TRBJ2-5; D is unclear. Trimming cost V 5 bases and J 3 bases, with 7 bases left between them. CDR3 length: 12 amino acids. Germline V lookup: CDR1 MDHEN, CDR2 SYDVKM. The CDR3 nucleotides read TGTGCCAGCAGTCCACTAAAAGAGACCCAGTACTTC. This sequence encodes CASSPLKETQYF.

This clone has just a few counts. The CDR3, as DNA: TGCGCCAGCAGCTTCCCCCTAACTAGCGGGGGGCCCGGCACCGGGGAGCTGTTTTTT. Translating it yields CASSFPLTSGGPGTGELFF. The rearrangement uses TRBV5-1 and TRBJ2-2; 12 bases match TRBD2. Germline assignment: CDR1 SGHRS and CDR2 YFSETQ. The CDR3 consists of 19 residues. The V segment lost 2 bases and the J segment 4 bases; nucleotides outside the gene matches: 12.

This clone was seen a handful of times. The chain has TRBV9 and TRBJ2-1; TRBD2 matches 13 bases. The CDR3 runs to 15 residues. Germline CDR1 and CDR2: SGDLS and YYNGEE. The V segment lost 4 bases and the J segment 6 bases; nucleotides outside the gene matches: 4. CDR3 amino acids: CASSPTSGGGNEQFF. The CDR3 bases are TGTGCCAGCAGCCCTACTAGCGGGGGGGGCAATGAGCAGTTCTTC.

This clone has just a few counts. The chain is built from TRBV29-1 and TRBJ1-2, with 7 bases that match TRBD1. The CDR3 spans 11 residues. Germline V gene sequence: CDR1 SQVTM, CDR2 ANQGSEA. The junction had 6 bases not matched to a gene; V was cut back by 7 bases and J by 7 bases. The CDR3 coding sequence is TGCAGCGCACAGGGGCAAGGTGGCTACACCTTC. Translating it yields CSAQGQGGYTF.

A word on this clone: This sequence may be a read error, since a much larger clone differs from it by one base. The rearrangement joins TRBV7-8 to TRBJ1-5; D perhaps matches TRBD1 (5 bases). Between the trimmed V and J ends, which lost 1 base and 5 bases, there was a span of 6 bases. In germline, CDR1 is SGHVS, CDR2 FQNEAQ. The length of the CDR3 is 13 residues. The CDR3 loop is CASSLGGDQPQHF. The DNA for the CDR3 is TGTGCCAGCAGCTTAGGGGGGGATCAGCCCCAGCATTTT.

This clone occurred a few times. The rearrangement joins TRBV10-2 to TRBJ2-7, with a weak D call TRBD1 (6 bases). V was trimmed by 5 bases and J by 2 bases, leaving 10 bases between them. The CDR3 has 13 amino acids. Germline V gives CDR1 WSHSY, CDR2 SAAADI. As DNA, the CDR3 is TGCGCCAGCAGTTGGGACAAGCCCTACGAGCAGTACTTC. It yields the protein CASSWDKPYEQYF.

This clone was counted a few times. J is TRBJ2-7 and V is TRBV14, with 7 bases lining up with TRBD2. Germline CDR1 is SGHDN and CDR2 is FVKESK. The CDR3 runs to 16 residues. The V and J ends lost 3 bases and 2 bases, in that order; junction bases with no gene match: 10. CDR3 nucleotide sequence: TGTGCCAGCAGCCAGACGGGGAGGGGCCCTCCCTACGAGCAGTACTTC. Translating it yields CASSQTGRGPPYEQYF.

This clone was seen ten or more times. The rearrangement uses TRBV23-1 and TRBJ2-5; the match to TRBD1 covers 10 bases. TRBV23-1 falls under the ORF class, with uncertain function. This CDR3 has 16 residues. Trimming cost V 4 bases and J 5 bases; bases outside gene matches: 10. CDR3 coding DNA: TGCGCCAGCAGTCTTCCGGGACAGGGGAAGTGGGAGACCCAGTACTTC. The encoded protein is CASSLPGQGKWETQYF.

This clone occurred many times. V and J are TRBV7-2 and TRBJ2-5; TRBD2 might be the D (6 bases). The V and J ends lost 5 bases and 5 bases respectively, with 15 bases between them. Germline V CDR1 and CDR2: SGHTA, FQGNSA. There are 14 residues in the CDR3. CDR3 protein: CASSASTRSETQYF. The CDR3 DNA sequence: TGTGCCAGCAGCGCCTCGACTAGGTCGGAGACCCAGTACTTC.

This chain joins TRBV18 and TRBJ2-7; 11 bases are a match to TRBD1. Trimming took 2 bases from V and 3 from J; bases not matched to a gene: 3. CDR3 length: 15 amino acids. Germline lookup yields CDR1 KGHSH and CDR2 LQKENI. The CDR3 coding sequence is TGTGCCAGCTCACCAACCGGGACAGGGGGCTACGAGCAGTACTTC. It yields the protein CASSPTGTGGYEQYF.

The count of this clone is one. This chain joins TRBV7-9 and TRBJ2-3, with TRBD2 identical over 9 bases. Germline trimming cut 2 bases from V and 0 bases from J; bases unmatched to any gene: 12. The CDR3 contains 19 residues. Germline loops: CDR1 SEHNR, CDR2 FQNEAQ (reference sequence). CDR3 DNA sequence: TGTGCCAGCAGCTTATGGGTTTCCATGGCGGGGGGGAGCACAGATACGCAGTATTTT. Its translation is CASSLWVSMAGGSTDTQYF.

This clone appeared a few times. V and J are TRBV7-6 and TRBJ2-7, with TRBD1 matching over 8 bases. In germline, CDR1 is SGHVS, CDR2 FNYEAQ. The CDR3 has 16 amino acids. V gave up 2 bases and J gave up 0 bases; unmatched junction bases: 6. The CDR3 spells CASSLLQGASSYEQYF. The CDR3 nucleotides are TGTGCCAGCAGCTTACTGCAGGGGGCTAGCTCCTACGAGCAGTACTTC.

A single count supports this clone. The chain is built from TRBV9 and TRBJ2-5; possible D gene TRBD1, 7 bases. V lost 4 bases and J 5 bases, leaving 24 bases between the germline ends. Germline V gives CDR1 SGDLS, CDR2 YYNGEE. The CDR3 contains 17 residues. This chain's CDR3 is CASSTTGGGGPVETQYF. CDR3 sequence (DNA): TGTGCCAGCAGCACCACGGGTGGAGGGGGCCCCGTGGAGACCCAGTACTTC.

This clone was seen a handful of times. The same CDR3 can be traced to other DNA sequences in this sample. This chain joins TRBV7-2 and TRBJ2-7; 7 bases are shared with TRBD2. The V gene end was trimmed by 1 base and the J gene end by 3 bases; junction bases not matched to a gene: 3. CDR3 length: 14 residues. Germline CDR1 SGHTA, CDR2 FQGNSA. The CDR3 is CASSLGGGSYEQYF. Written as DNA, the CDR3 is TGTGCCAGCAGCTTAGGGGGAGGGAGCTACGAGCAGTACTTC. Full variable domain (outside the CDR3, taken from reference TRBV7-2 and TRBJ2-7): GAGVSQSPSNKVTEKGKDVELRCDPISGHTALYWYRQSLGQGLEFLIYFQGNSAPDKSGLPSDRFSAERTGGSVSTLTIQRTQQEDSAVYLCASSLGGGSYEQYFGPGTRLTVT.

The V gene is TRBV6-5, the J gene TRBJ1-2, with D possibly TRBD1 on 5 matching bases. This CDR3 contains 12 residues. The germline V gene encodes CDR1 MNHEY and CDR2 SVGAGI. V lost 6 bases to trimming and J lost 8 bases, with 13 bases between them. The DNA for the CDR3 is TGTGCCAGCAGGCCCCAGCAGGGAGGCTACACCTTC. It yields the protein CASRPQQGGYTF.

This clone turned up a few times. The rearrangement links TRBV19 to TRBJ2-7; D not certain. Germline V lookup: CDR1 LNHDA, CDR2 SQIVND (reference sequence). V lost 1 base and J lost 0, with 10 bases in between. The CDR3 extends over 15 amino acids. The DNA for the CDR3 is TGTGCCAGTAGTATAGCAGGCAGCTTCTCCTACGAGCAGTACTTC. It is translated as CASSIAGSFSYEQYF. The entire variable domain, with the rest obtained from reference TRBV19 and TRBJ2-7, is as follows: DGGITQSPKYLFRKEGQNVTLSCEQNLNHDAMYWYRQDPGQGLRLIYYSQIVNDFQKGDIAEGYSVSREKKESFPLTVTSAQKNPTAFYLCASSIAGSFSYEQYFGPGTRLTVT.

This clone turned up a few times. The V gene is TRBV5-5, the J gene TRBJ2-1; 10 bases map to TRBD2. Per germline, CDR1 SGHKS and CDR2 YYEKEE (reference sequence). With V trimmed by 5 bases and J by 4 bases, 9 bases remained unmatched. The CDR3 covers 16 residues. The CDR3 nucleotides are TGTGCCAGCAGGGTTGGGGTACTAGCGGGGTACAATGAGCAGTTCTTC. This sequence encodes CASRVGVLAGYNEQFF.

This rearrangement joins TRBV4-2 to TRBJ2-2; tentative D call: TRBD1 (6 bases). The CDR3 totals 16 residues. The germline V gene encodes CDR1 LGHNA and CDR2 YNFKEQ. V was pared by 4 bases and J by 4 bases, with 16 bases between. The chain's CDR3 is CASSLTGYTATGELFF. The DNA for the CDR3 is TGTGCCAGCAGCCTTACAGGGTATACTGCCACCGGGGAGCTGTTTTTT.